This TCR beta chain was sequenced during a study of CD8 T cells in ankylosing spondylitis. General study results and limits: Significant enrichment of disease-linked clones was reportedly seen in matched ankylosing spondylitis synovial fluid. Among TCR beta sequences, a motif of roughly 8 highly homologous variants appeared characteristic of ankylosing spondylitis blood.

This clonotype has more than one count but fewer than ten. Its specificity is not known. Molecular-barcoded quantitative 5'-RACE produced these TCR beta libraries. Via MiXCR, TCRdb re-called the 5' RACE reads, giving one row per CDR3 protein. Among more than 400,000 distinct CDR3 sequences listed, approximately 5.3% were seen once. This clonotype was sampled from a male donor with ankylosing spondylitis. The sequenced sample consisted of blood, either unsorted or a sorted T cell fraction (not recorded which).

CDR3 sequence: CASSVGGDNEQYF. Here the CDR3 DNA reads TGTGCCAGCAGCGTAGGGGGGGATAACGAGCAGTACTTC. The chain links TRBV9 to TRBJ2-7; D is possibly TRBD2 (6 bases). The CDR3 runs to 13 residues. Germline assignment: CDR1 SGDLS and CDR2 YYNGEE. Trimming pared 0 bases from V and 5 bases from J, leaving 9 bases between.